Listed below are T cell receptor beta chains from one sample, sequenced in a study of cytomegalovirus exposure and HLA in healthy donors. This table comes from immunoSEQ multiplex PCR, and its TCRdb copy is limited to in-frame clones, with some not included. The table has approximately 95,000 clones, around 73% seen once. Source material: PBMCs. The receptors were sampled from a woman aged 40 to 49 in good health and CMV-seropositive. Both conserved end residues are part of each CDR3. A D gene is named only where the DNA matches it firmly. Clone sizes are given selectively: once, few, many, or a class where the clone is expanded.

>-|TRBD2|TRBJ2-1|TRBV2
CARSGSNEQFF
TGTGCCCGTAGCGGGAGCAATGAGCAGTTCTTC
>once|TRBD2|TRBJ2-7|TRBV2
CASRERLAGGEEQYF
TGTGCCAGCAGGGAACGACTAGCGGGAGGGGAGGAGCAGTACTTC
>-|TRBD1|TRBJ2-3|TRBV5-1
CASSLAGTGTDTQYF
TGCGCCAGCAGCTTGGCCGGGACAGGCACAGATACGCAGTATTTT
>-|TRBD1|TRBJ1-1|TRBV19
CASTTGQGAVEAFF
TGTGCCAGTACCACGGGACAGGGGGCTGTTGAAGCTTTCTTT
>once|-|TRBJ2-3|TRBV5-6
CASSLRGIPTDTQYF
TGTGCCAGCAGCTTGAGGGGCATACCCACAGATACGCAGTATTTT
>once|TRBD2|TRBJ2-1|TRBV11-3
CASSLGGSGLDEQFF
TGTGCCAGCAGCTTAGGTGGTAGCGGGTTGGATGAGCAGTTCTTC
>-|TRBD1|TRBJ1-5|TRBV6-1
CASSEVAGGIFDQPQHF
TGTGCCAGCAGTGAAGTAGCAGGGGGCATATTCGATCAGCCCCAGCATTTT
>once|-|TRBJ2-5|TRBV6-1
CASSEGVKDQETQYF
TGTGCCAGCAGTGAGGGCGTGAAGGACCAAGAGACCCAGTACTTC
>-|TRBD1|TRBJ1-6|TRBV5-6
CASSWGTGGSPLHF
TGTGCCAGCAGCTGGGGGACAGGGGGCTCACCCCTCCACTTT
>-|-|TRBJ2-3|TRBV7-8
CASSLGGVLHTQYF
TGTGCCAGCAGCTTAGGCGGGGTCCTCCATACGCAGTATTTT
>-|-|TRBJ2-5|TRBV7-6
CASSLAGVKQETQYF
TGTGCCAGCAGCTTAGCGGGAGTCAAACAAGAGACCCAGTACTTC
>-|-|TRBJ2-1|TRBV6-5
CASSYGDEQFF
TGTGCCAGCAGTTACGGAGATGAGCAGTTCTTC
>few|-|TRBJ2-7|TRBV29-1
CSVEPGGSYEQYF
TGCAGCGTTGAACCCGGGGGCTCCTACGAGCAGTACTTC
>-|TRBD2|TRBJ2-1|TRBV6-5
CASRLTSGSYNEQFF
TGTGCCAGCAGGTTGACTAGCGGGTCGTACAATGAGCAGTTCTTC
>few|TRBD1|TRBJ2-7|TRBV27
CASSVGQGAEQYF
TGTGCCAGCAGCGTGGGACAGGGGGCCGAGCAGTACTTC
>few|-|TRBJ2-7|TRBV2
CVYTRFGSYEQYF
TGTGTCTATACCCGGTTTGGTTCCTACGAGCAGTACTTC
>-|-|TRBJ2-1|TRBV28
CASSRSGEQFF
TGTGCCAGCAGCCGAAGCGGGGAGCAGTTCTTC
>-|-|TRBJ1-1|TRBV2
CASSEFDSEAFF
TGTGCCAGCAGTGAGTTCGACAGTGAAGCTTTCTTT
>once|TRBD2|TRBJ2-1|TRBV6-4
CASMGLVLWEQFF
TGTGCCAGCATGGGACTAGTGCTTTGGGAGCAGTTCTTC
>-|TRBD1|TRBJ1-1|TRBV7-9
CASSPKGANTEAFF
TGTGCCAGCAGCCCGAAGGGGGCGAACACTGAAGCTTTCTTT
>-|TRBD1|TRBJ2-7|TRBV5-3
CARSLDYRDSPYEQYF
TGTGCCAGAAGCTTGGATTATCGGGACAGCCCCTACGAGCAGTACTTC
>-|TRBD2|TRBJ2-7|TRBV6-5
CASSLLAGGPYEQYF
TGTGCCAGCAGTTTACTAGCGGGAGGACCCTACGAGCAGTACTTC
>once|TRBD1|TRBJ2-5|TRBV2
CARGTGGAETQYF
TGTGCCAGGGGGACAGGGGGCGCGGAGACCCAGTACTTC
>-|TRBD2|TRBJ2-1|TRBV7-9
CASRVAGVDSGEQFF
TGTGCCAGCAGGGTAGCGGGAGTCGACTCTGGTGAGCAGTTCTTC
>-|-|TRBJ2-3|TRBV7-7
CASSSDYTDTQYF
TGTGCTAGCAGTTCGGACTACACAGATACGCAGTATTTT
>-|-|TRBJ1-3|TRBV11-2
CASSRGRGGQISGNTIYF
TGTGCCAGCAGCCGGGGCCGAGGGGGACAAATCTCTGGAAACACCATATATTTT